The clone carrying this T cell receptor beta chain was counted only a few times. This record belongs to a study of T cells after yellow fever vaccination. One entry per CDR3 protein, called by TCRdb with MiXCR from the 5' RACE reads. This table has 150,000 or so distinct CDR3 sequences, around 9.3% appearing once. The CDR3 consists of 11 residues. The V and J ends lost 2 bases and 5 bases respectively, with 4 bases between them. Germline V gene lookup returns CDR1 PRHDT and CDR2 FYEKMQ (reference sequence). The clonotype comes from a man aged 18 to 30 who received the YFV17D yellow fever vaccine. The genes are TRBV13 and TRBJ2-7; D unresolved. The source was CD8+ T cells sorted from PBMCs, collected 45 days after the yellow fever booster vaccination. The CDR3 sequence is CASSLINEQYF. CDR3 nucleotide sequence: TGTGCCAGCAGCTTAATCAACGAGCAGTACTTC.